Listed below are T cell receptor beta chains from one sample, sequenced in a study of long-term antiretroviral therapy in people with HIV. Using immunoSEQ multiplex PCR, the repertoire was profiled, and TCRdb retains in-frame clones only, with some absent. The sample lists fewer than 40,000 clones; approximately 85% were seen once. The material was unsorted PBMCs, obtained 3.1 years after starting antiretroviral therapy. Source of these receptors: a woman in her forties or fifties with HIV. The CDR3 runs from the conserved cysteine through the conserved F or W. A D gene is named only where the DNA matches it firmly. Not every row has a clone size; where given, it reads once, few, many or a size class.

d_call: -
clone_size: -
v_call: TRBV7-8
j_call: TRBJ1-2
cdr3_aa: CASSLVLSGNLPGYTF
cdr3_nt: TGTGCCAGCAGCTTAGTATTGTCGGGCAACCTCCCCGGCTACACCTTC

d_call: -
clone_size: -
v_call: TRBV5-1
j_call: TRBJ2-3
cdr3_aa: CASSLAKSPDTQYF
cdr3_nt: TGCGCCAGCAGCTTGGCGAAGTCCCCGGATACGCAGTATTTT

d_call: TRBD2
clone_size: -
v_call: TRBV25-1
j_call: TRBJ2-1
cdr3_aa: CASRPAGGHNEQFF
cdr3_nt: TGTGCCAGCAGACCAGCGGGGGGACACAATGAGCAGTTCTTC

d_call: -
clone_size: few
v_call: TRBV6-7
j_call: TRBJ1-3
cdr3_aa: CASKEAISIYF
cdr3_nt: TGTGCCAGCAAAGAGGCCATTTCCATATATTTT

d_call: -
clone_size: -
v_call: TRBV27
j_call: TRBJ2-1
cdr3_aa: CASSRKGEQFF
cdr3_nt: TGTGCCAGCAGCCGAAAGGGTGAGCAGTTCTTC

d_call: TRBD1
clone_size: once
v_call: TRBV6-6
j_call: TRBJ2-7
cdr3_aa: CASNRRGTYEQYF
cdr3_nt: TGTGCCAGCAACCGCAGGGGGACCTACGAGCAGTACTTC

d_call: -
clone_size: -
v_call: TRBV9
j_call: TRBJ1-4
cdr3_aa: CASSVGEGTRPEKLFF
cdr3_nt: TGTGCCAGCAGCGTAGGAGAGGGGACACGGCCTGAAAAACTGTTTTTT

d_call: -
clone_size: -
v_call: TRBV7-9
j_call: TRBJ2-7
cdr3_aa: CASRSDPTGGYEQYF
cdr3_nt: TGTGCCAGCAGATCAGATCCGACGGGCGGCTACGAGCAGTACTTC

d_call: TRBD2
clone_size: -
v_call: TRBV5-1
j_call: TRBJ2-1
cdr3_aa: CASSLAGRGGQSNEQFF
cdr3_nt: TGCGCCAGCAGCTTGGCGGGACGGGGGGGCCAGAGCAATGAGCAGTTCTTC

d_call: TRBD2
clone_size: -
v_call: TRBV5-1
j_call: TRBJ2-5
cdr3_aa: CASRLAGGDQETQYF
cdr3_nt: TGCGCCAGCAGGCTAGCGGGGGGCGATCAAGAGACCCAGTACTTC

d_call: -
clone_size: -
v_call: TRBV6-1
j_call: TRBJ2-7
cdr3_aa: CAILSEGANEQYF
cdr3_nt: TGTGCCATCCTGTCGGAGGGCGCCAACGAGCAGTACTTC

d_call: -
clone_size: -
v_call: TRBV27
j_call: TRBJ2-1
cdr3_aa: CASSSVFTVNEQFF
cdr3_nt: TGTGCCAGCAGTAGTGTTTTTACGGTTAATGAGCAGTTCTTC

d_call: TRBD1
clone_size: -
v_call: TRBV27
j_call: TRBJ2-1
cdr3_aa: CASSVSRDSDNEQFF
cdr3_nt: TGTGCCAGCAGTGTCTCCCGGGACAGCGACAATGAGCAGTTCTTC

d_call: -
clone_size: -
v_call: TRBV5-4
j_call: TRBJ1-6
cdr3_aa: CASSFGTRRNSPLHF
cdr3_nt: TGTGCCAGCAGCTTTGGGACTCGGCGAAATTCACCCCTCCACTTT

d_call: TRBD2
clone_size: once
v_call: TRBV7-3
j_call: TRBJ2-7
cdr3_aa: CASSIGLAAEQYF
cdr3_nt: TGTGCCAGCAGCATCGGACTAGCGGCCGAGCAGTACTTC

d_call: -
clone_size: -
v_call: TRBV7-3
j_call: TRBJ1-2
cdr3_aa: CASSLDNNYGYTF
cdr3_nt: TGTGCCAGCAGCTTGGACAATAACTATGGCTACACCTTC

d_call: -
clone_size: -
v_call: TRBV29-1
j_call: TRBJ2-3
cdr3_aa: CSARVDTDTQYF
cdr3_nt: TGCAGCGCACGAGTGGACACAGATACGCAGTATTTT

d_call: -
clone_size: -
v_call: TRBV10-3
j_call: TRBJ1-2
cdr3_aa: CAIKGSSSGYGYTF
cdr3_nt: TGTGCCATCAAAGGTAGTTCTTCCGGGTATGGCTACACCTTC

d_call: -
clone_size: -
v_call: TRBV19
j_call: TRBJ1-6
cdr3_aa: CASRGTNDNSPLHF
cdr3_nt: TGTGCCAGTAGGGGGACAAACGATAATTCACCCCTCCACTTT

d_call: -
clone_size: once
v_call: TRBV18
j_call: TRBJ1-1
cdr3_aa: CASSLRGGESFF
cdr3_nt: TGTGCCAGCTCACTCCGCGGGGGCGAGTCTTTCTTT

d_call: -
clone_size: -
v_call: TRBV5-4
j_call: TRBJ1-3
cdr3_aa: CASSLDPTIGNTIYF
cdr3_nt: TGTGCCAGCAGCTTGGACCCGACAATCGGAAACACCATATATTTT

d_call: -
clone_size: once
v_call: TRBV30
j_call: TRBJ2-1
cdr3_aa: CAWATKVRYNEQFF
cdr3_nt: TGTGCCTGGGCGACGAAAGTTAGGTACAATGAGCAGTTCTTC

d_call: TRBD1
clone_size: -
v_call: TRBV6-5
j_call: TRBJ2-2
cdr3_aa: CASSYSQGARTGELFF
cdr3_nt: TGTGCCAGCAGTTACTCCCAGGGGGCGCGAACCGGGGAGCTGTTTTTT

d_call: TRBD1
clone_size: -
v_call: TRBV30
j_call: TRBJ1-1
cdr3_aa: CAAHRDRVNTEAFF
cdr3_nt: TGTGCCGCACACCGGGACAGAGTAAACACTGAAGCTTTCTTT

d_call: TRBD1
clone_size: few
v_call: TRBV7-9
j_call: TRBJ1-1
cdr3_aa: CASSRRQGATEAFF
cdr3_nt: TGTGCCAGCAGCAGAAGACAGGGGGCTACTGAAGCTTTCTTT

d_call: TRBD1
clone_size: -
v_call: TRBV2
j_call: TRBJ1-5
cdr3_aa: CASSRDQGGNQPQHF
cdr3_nt: TGTGCCAGCAGTAGGGATCAGGGGGGCAATCAGCCCCAGCATTTT

d_call: TRBD1
clone_size: -
v_call: TRBV11-2
j_call: TRBJ1-4
cdr3_aa: CASSLGQGSEKLFF
cdr3_nt: TGTGCCAGCAGCTTAGGACAGGGGTCCGAAAAACTGTTTTTT

d_call: TRBD1
clone_size: -
v_call: TRBV4-1
j_call: TRBJ1-2
cdr3_aa: CASSHRTGGGLANYGYTF
cdr3_nt: TGCGCCAGCAGCCATCGGACAGGGGGCGGGTTAGCTAACTATGGCTACACCTTC

d_call: TRBD2
clone_size: -
v_call: TRBV6-1
j_call: TRBJ2-5
cdr3_aa: CASSEEYGGVGQETQYF
cdr3_nt: TGTGCCAGCAGTGAAGAATACGGGGGGGTTGGACAAGAGACCCAGTACTTC

d_call: -
clone_size: -
v_call: TRBV11-2
j_call: TRBJ1-1
cdr3_aa: CASSFRGENTEAFF
cdr3_nt: TGTGCCAGCAGCTTCCGGGGGGAGAACACTGAAGCTTTCTTT

d_call: -
clone_size: -
v_call: TRBV7-2
j_call: TRBJ2-6
cdr3_aa: CASSAYSYSGANVLTF
cdr3_nt: TGTGCCAGCAGCGCCTACAGTTACTCCGGGGCCAACGTCCTGACTTTC

d_call: -
clone_size: -
v_call: TRBV6-1
j_call: TRBJ1-2
cdr3_aa: CASSEATGNYGYTF
cdr3_nt: TGTGCCAGCAGTGAAGCCACAGGGAACTATGGCTACACCTTC

d_call: -
clone_size: -
v_call: TRBV5-1
j_call: TRBJ2-3
cdr3_aa: CASSPDSSSTDTQYF
cdr3_nt: TGCGCCAGCAGCCCGGACAGCTCTAGCACAGATACGCAGTATTTT